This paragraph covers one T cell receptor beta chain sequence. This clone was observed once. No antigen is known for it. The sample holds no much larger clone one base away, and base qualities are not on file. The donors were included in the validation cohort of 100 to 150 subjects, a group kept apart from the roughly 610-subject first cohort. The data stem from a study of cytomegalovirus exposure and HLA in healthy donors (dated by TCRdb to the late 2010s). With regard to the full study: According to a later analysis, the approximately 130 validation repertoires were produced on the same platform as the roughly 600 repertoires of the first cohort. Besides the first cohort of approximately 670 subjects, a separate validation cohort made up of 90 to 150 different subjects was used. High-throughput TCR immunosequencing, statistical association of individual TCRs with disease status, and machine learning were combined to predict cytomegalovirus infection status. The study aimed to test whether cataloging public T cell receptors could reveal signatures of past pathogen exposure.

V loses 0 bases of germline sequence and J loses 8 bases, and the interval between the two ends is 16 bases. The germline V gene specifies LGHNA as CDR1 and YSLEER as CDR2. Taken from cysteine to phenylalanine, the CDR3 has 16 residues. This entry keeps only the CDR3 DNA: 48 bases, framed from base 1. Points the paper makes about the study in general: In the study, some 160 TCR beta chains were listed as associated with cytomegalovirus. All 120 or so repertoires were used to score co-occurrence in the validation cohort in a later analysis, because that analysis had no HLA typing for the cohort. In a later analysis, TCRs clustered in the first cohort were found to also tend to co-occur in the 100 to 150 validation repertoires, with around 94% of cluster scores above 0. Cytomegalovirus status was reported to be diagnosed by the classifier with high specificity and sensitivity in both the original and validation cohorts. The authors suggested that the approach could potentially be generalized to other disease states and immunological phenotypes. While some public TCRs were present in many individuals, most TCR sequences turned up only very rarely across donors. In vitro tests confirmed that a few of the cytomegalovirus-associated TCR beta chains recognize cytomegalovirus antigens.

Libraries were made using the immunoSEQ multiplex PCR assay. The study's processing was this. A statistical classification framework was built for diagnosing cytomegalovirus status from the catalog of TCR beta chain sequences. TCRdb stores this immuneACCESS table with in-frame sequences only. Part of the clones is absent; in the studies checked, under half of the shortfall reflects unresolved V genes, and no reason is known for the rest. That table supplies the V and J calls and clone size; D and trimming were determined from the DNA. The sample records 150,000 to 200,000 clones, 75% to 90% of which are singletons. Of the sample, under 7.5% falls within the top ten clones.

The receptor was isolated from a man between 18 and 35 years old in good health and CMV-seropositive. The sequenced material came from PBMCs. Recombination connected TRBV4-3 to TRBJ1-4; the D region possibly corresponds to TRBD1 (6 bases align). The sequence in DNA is TGCGCCAGCAGCCAAGATCAGGGGAGAATTAGCGAAAAACTGTTTTTT. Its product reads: CASSQDQGRISEKLFF.